What follows are 22 T cell receptor beta chains derived from one specimen sequenced in a study of patients with pleural tuberculosis (dated by TCRdb to the mid-2010s). Instrument used: Illumina Genome Analyzer IIx. TCRdb reran the public reads through fastp at Q25 and MiXCR, keeping productive beta chains. When rows share a CDR3 protein, they turn into one entry using the most common DNA and genes. This sample has around 50,000 distinct CDR3 sequences in its table, and about 7.3% of those were observed once. The ten most abundant clones make up 15% to 20% of the sample. The receptors stem from a human donor with pleural tuberculosis.

This clonotype has a count of ten or more. The V and J genes are TRBV28 and TRBJ2-3; maybe TRBD1 (6 bases). Germline CDR1 and CDR2: MDHEN and SYDVKM. This CDR3 has 13 amino acids. The V gene lost 8 bases and the J gene lost 4 bases, with 13 bases spanning the gap. This chain's CDR3 is CASGKDRPDTQYF. The DNA of the CDR3 is TGTGCCAGCGGAAAGGACAGACCAGATACGCAGTATTTT.

Many counts were recorded for this clonotype. The chain combines TRBV10-3 with TRBJ1-1, with 7 bases matching TRBD1. Looked up from germline, CDR1 is ENHRY and CDR2 is SYGVKD. CDR3 length: 13 amino acids. V gave up 7 bases and J gave up 6 bases; unmatched junction bases: 8. The CDR3 DNA is TGTGCCATCACTGACAGGGATAGCCCTGAAGCTTTCTTT. It yields the protein CAITDRDSPEAFF.

This clonotype has a count of ten or more. V gene TRBV11-2 combines with J gene TRBJ2-7; possible D gene TRBD2, 5 bases. CDR1 is SGHAT and CDR2 is FQNNGV in the germline V gene. The CDR3 contains 13 residues. V lost 8 bases and J lost 0, with 11 bases in between. CDR3: CASQLGPSYEQYF. In nucleotides, the CDR3 is TGTGCCAGCCAACTAGGGCCCTCCTACGAGCAGTACTTC.

This chain links TRBV12-5 with TRBJ2-5; D uncertain. CDR1 and CDR2 from the germline V gene are LGHNT and FRNRAP. Trimming shortened V by 1 base and J by 3 bases, and 9 bases separated the two germline ends. CDR3 length equals 14 residues. In nucleotides, the CDR3 is TGTGCTAGTGGTTTGGGTCGGCAGGAAGAGACCCAGTACTTC. It yields the protein CASGLGRQEETQYF.

This clonotype has more than one count but fewer than ten. The chain joins TRBV2 to TRBJ1-4, with D perhaps TRBD1 (6 bases). From germline, CDR1 is SNHLY and CDR2 FYNNEI. CDR3 length: 16 residues. V lost 5 bases, J lost 4 bases, and 17 bases lay in between. This CDR3 reads CASSQGTGGLNEKLFF. CDR3 nucleotides: TGTGCCAGCAGTCAAGGGACGGGGGGCCTTAATGAAAAACTGTTTTTT. Drawing the rest from reference TRBV2 and TRBJ1-4, the complete variable domain is EPEVTQTPSHQVTQMGQEVILRCVPISNHLYFYWYRQILGQKVEFLVSFYNNEISEKSEIFDDQFSVERPDGSNFTLKIRSTKLEDSAMYFCASSQGTGGLNEKLFFGSGTQLSVL.

The V gene is TRBV29-1, the J gene TRBJ2-1; D remains ambiguous. Per the germline V gene, CDR1 is SQVTM and CDR2 is ANQGSEA. V was clipped by 5 bases and J by 6 bases, with 8 bases between them. The CDR3 is 11 residues long. CDR3 in amino acids: CSVPVGNEQFF. The DNA for the CDR3 is TGCAGCGTTCCGGTGGGCAATGAGCAGTTCTTC.

The table lists this clonotype with a few counts. The chain has TRBV12-3 or TRBV12-4 and TRBJ2-4; weak D call: TRBD2 (6 bases). The CDR3 spans 14 residues. The V and J ends lost 5 bases and 6 bases respectively, with 14 bases between them. The CDR3 DNA reads TGTGCCAGCAGTACACCGGGACTCGGAAACATTCAGTACTTC. Translated: CASSTPGLGNIQYF.

This clonotype was seen at least ten times. The V and J genes are TRBV6-2 or TRBV6-3 and TRBJ2-2; the D is unclear. CDR3 length: 13 residues. Germline V lookup: CDR1 MNHEY, CDR2 SVGEGT. V was trimmed by 4 bases and J by 5 bases, leaving 8 bases between them. This CDR3 reads CASSSVATGELFF. CDR3 coding DNA: TGTGCCAGCAGTTCGGTGGCGACCGGGGAGCTGTTTTTT.

This clonotype turned up a few times. The chain uses TRBV29-1 and TRBJ2-1, with 7 bases identical to TRBD2. The ends lost 6 bases at V and 6 bases at J; junction bases unmatched: 11. The CDR3 totals 14 residues. Germline V gene lookup returns CDR1 SQVTM and CDR2 ANQGSEA. The CDR3 sequence: CSVPTSLKGNEQFF. DNA of the CDR3: TGCAGCGTCCCGACTAGCTTGAAAGGCAATGAGCAGTTCTTC.

This clonotype was picked up many times. The V call is TRBV20-1, the J call TRBJ1-2; no definite D call. This CDR3 contains 13 residues. Germline CDR1 reads DFQATT; CDR2 reads SNEGSKA (reference sequence). Trimming pared 3 bases from V and 4 bases from J, leaving 12 bases between. The CDR3 coding sequence is TGCAGTGCTAGTTACATTCAGACCTATGGCTACACCTTC. This encodes CSASYIQTYGYTF.

The sample holds a few counts of this clonotype. The germline gene is not matched at one end of the junction; a read error may be the cause. The J gene is TRBJ2-5, the V gene TRBV11-2; either TRBD1 or TRBD2 may fit D (5 bases each). Germline CDR1 SGHAT, CDR2 FQNNGV. CDR3 size: 12 residues. CDR3 loop: CASSLGGLGVHF. Written as DNA, the CDR3 is TGTGCCAGCAGCTTAGGCGGATTGGGGGTGCACTTC. The full variable domain, with the rest looked up from reference TRBV11-2 and TRBJ2-5, is EAGVAQSPRYKIIEKRQSVAFWCNPISGHATLYWYQQILGQGPKLLIQFQNNGVVDDSQLPKDRFSAERLKGVDSTLKIQPAKLEDSAVYLCASSLGGLGVHFGPGTRLLVL.

This clonotype was recorded many times. This chain joins TRBV14 and TRBJ1-5; no clear D. V was pared by 11 bases and J by 4 bases, with 9 bases between. The V gene's germline CDR1 is SGHDN and CDR2 FVKESK. This CDR3 is 11 amino acids long. Written as DNA, the CDR3 is TGTGCCTTCCCCCTAAATCAGCCCCAGCATTTT. Protein product: CAFPLNQPQHF.

This clonotype was detected many times. The rearrangement links TRBV11-2 to TRBJ2-7; possible D gene TRBD2, 6 bases. The germline V gene encodes CDR1 SGHAT and CDR2 FQNNGV. The CDR3 loop spans 15 amino acids. Trimming shortened V by 3 bases and J by 4 bases, and 16 bases separated the two germline ends. CDR3 amino acids: CASSLDWSGFYEQYF. The CDR3, as DNA: TGTGCCAGCAGCTTGGATTGGAGCGGGTTTTACGAGCAGTACTTC. Complete variable domain (other parts from reference TRBV11-2 and TRBJ2-7): EAGVAQSPRYKIIEKRQSVAFWCNPISGHATLYWYQQILGQGPKLLIQFQNNGVVDDSQLPKDRFSAERLKGVDSTLKIQPAKLEDSAVYLCASSLDWSGFYEQYFGPGTRLTVT.

This clonotype has a count of ten or more. V gene TRBV20-1 combines with J gene TRBJ1-5; unclear D gene. V was trimmed by 1 base and J by 4 bases, leaving 8 bases between them. CDR1 and CDR2 (germline): DFQATT, SNEGSKA (reference sequence). This CDR3 has 13 amino acids. CDR3 bases: TGCAGTGCTAGAGTGAATGATAATCAGCCCCAGCATTTT. The encoded protein is CSARVNDNQPQHF.

A remark on this clonotype: A single base separates this from a much larger clone, so it may be a read error. Here the CDR3 reads CASPLRNTGELFF. The CDR3 DNA is TGTGCCAGCCCACTCAGAAACACCGGGGAGCTGTTTTTT. The chain carries TRBV18 and TRBJ2-2, with no clear D. CDR3 length: 13 residues. Germline lookup yields CDR1 KGHSH and CDR2 LQKENI. Trimming shortened V by 8 bases and J by 2 bases, and 9 bases separated the two germline ends.

Ten or more counts support this clonotype. The chain couples TRBV3-1 to TRBJ2-1; D is unclear. This CDR3 is 11 amino acids long. With 0 bases removed from V and 7 bases from J, the gap between germline ends came to 1 base. From germline, CDR1 is LGHDT and CDR2 YNNKEL (reference sequence). The CDR3 bases are TGTGCCAGCAGCCAAGAAAATGAGCAGTTCTTC. It specifies CASSQENEQFF.

The sample holds a few counts of this clonotype. The chain couples TRBV7-9 to TRBJ1-1; no reliable D call. The germline V and J ends were trimmed by 3 bases and 6 bases, with 5 bases remaining between them. The germline CDR1 and CDR2 sequences are SEHNR and FQNEAQ (reference sequence). This CDR3 has 11 residues. The CDR3 DNA reads as TGTGCCAGCAGCTTTCGCCCTGAAGCTTTCTTT. Translation gives CASSFRPEAFF. The full variable domain, in which reference TRBV7-9 and TRBJ1-1 provide the parts outside the CDR3, is DTGVSQNPRHKITKRGQNVTFRCDPISEHNRLYWYRQTLGQGPEFLTYFQNEAQLEKSRLLSDRFSAERPKGSFSTLEIQRTEQGDSAMYLCASSFRPEAFFGQGTRLTVV.

On this clonotype itself: A much more abundant neighbour one base away suggests this may be a read error. This chain joins TRBV7-9 and TRBJ2-7; perhaps TRBD2 as D (6 bases). The germline V gene encodes CDR1 SEHNR and CDR2 FQNEAQ (reference sequence). The CDR3 has 11 residues. CDR3 nucleotide sequence: TGTGCCAGCAGCTCGGACTACGAGCAGTGCTTC. Its translation is CASSSDYEQCF.

The chain employs TRBV29-1 and TRBJ2-1; tentatively, D is TRBD1 or TRBD2 (5 bases each). The V gene's germline CDR1 is SQVTM and CDR2 ANQGSEA. Trimming removed 7 bases from V and 7 bases from J, with 17 bases in between. CDR3 length: 13 residues. This CDR3 reads CSGRSFEGNEQFF. The CDR3 bases are TGCAGCGGCCGGTCCTTCGAGGGGAATGAGCAGTTCTTC.

V and J are TRBV13 and TRBJ2-1, with D possibly matching TRBD2 (7 bases). Trimming stripped 8 bases from V and 5 bases from J, with 16 bases between. CDR3 length equals 14 residues. The germline V gene encodes CDR1 PRHDT and CDR2 FYEKMQ (reference sequence). The chain's CDR3 is CASPQGGTNNEQFF. The CDR3 DNA reads as TGTGCCAGCCCCCAGGGAGGGACAAACAATGAGCAGTTCTTC.

This clonotype was detected ten times or more. This CDR3 is CASSQALAGDKFF. The CDR3 region has the DNA TGTGCCAGCAGCCAAGCGCTAGCGGGAGATAAGTTCTTC. J is TRBJ2-1 and V is TRBV14; 10 bases are shared with TRBD2. The CDR3 contains 13 residues. Germline CDR1 and CDR2: SGHDN and FVKESK. The junction had 5 bases not matched to a gene; V was cut back by 1 base and J by 14 bases. Drawing the rest from reference TRBV14 and TRBJ2-1, the complete variable domain is EAGVTQFPSHSVIEKGQTVTLRCDPISGHDNLYWYRRVMGKEIKFLLHFVKESKQDESGMPNNRFLAERTGGTYSTLKVQPAELEDSGVYFCASSQALAGDKFFGPGTRLTVL.

This clonotype was seen many times. The chain has TRBV25-1 and TRBJ2-3; D perhaps matches TRBD2 (6 bases). Germline loops: CDR1 MGHDK, CDR2 SYGVNS. The CDR3 is 15 amino acids. V lost 4 bases and J lost 2, with 13 bases in between. CDR3 DNA sequence: TGTGCCAGCAGTGTTACGGGAGATCCCACAGATACGCAGTATTTT. It is translated as CASSVTGDPTDTQYF.